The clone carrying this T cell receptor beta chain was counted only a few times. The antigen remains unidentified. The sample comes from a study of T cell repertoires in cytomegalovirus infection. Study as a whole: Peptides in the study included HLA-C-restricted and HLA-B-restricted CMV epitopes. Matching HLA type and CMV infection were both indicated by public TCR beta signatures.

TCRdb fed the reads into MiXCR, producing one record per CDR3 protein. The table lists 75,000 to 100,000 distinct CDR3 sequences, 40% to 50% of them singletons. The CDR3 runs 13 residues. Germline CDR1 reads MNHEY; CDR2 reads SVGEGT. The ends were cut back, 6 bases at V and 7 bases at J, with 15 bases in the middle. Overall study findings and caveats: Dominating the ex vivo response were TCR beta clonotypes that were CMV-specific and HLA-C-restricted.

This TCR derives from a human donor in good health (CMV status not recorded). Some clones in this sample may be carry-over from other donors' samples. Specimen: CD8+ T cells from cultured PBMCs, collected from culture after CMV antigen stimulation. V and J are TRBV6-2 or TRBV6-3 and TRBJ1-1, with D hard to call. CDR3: CASRIPGAGEAFF. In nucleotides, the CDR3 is TGTGCCAGCAGGATCCCAGGAGCCGGTGAAGCTTTCTTT.